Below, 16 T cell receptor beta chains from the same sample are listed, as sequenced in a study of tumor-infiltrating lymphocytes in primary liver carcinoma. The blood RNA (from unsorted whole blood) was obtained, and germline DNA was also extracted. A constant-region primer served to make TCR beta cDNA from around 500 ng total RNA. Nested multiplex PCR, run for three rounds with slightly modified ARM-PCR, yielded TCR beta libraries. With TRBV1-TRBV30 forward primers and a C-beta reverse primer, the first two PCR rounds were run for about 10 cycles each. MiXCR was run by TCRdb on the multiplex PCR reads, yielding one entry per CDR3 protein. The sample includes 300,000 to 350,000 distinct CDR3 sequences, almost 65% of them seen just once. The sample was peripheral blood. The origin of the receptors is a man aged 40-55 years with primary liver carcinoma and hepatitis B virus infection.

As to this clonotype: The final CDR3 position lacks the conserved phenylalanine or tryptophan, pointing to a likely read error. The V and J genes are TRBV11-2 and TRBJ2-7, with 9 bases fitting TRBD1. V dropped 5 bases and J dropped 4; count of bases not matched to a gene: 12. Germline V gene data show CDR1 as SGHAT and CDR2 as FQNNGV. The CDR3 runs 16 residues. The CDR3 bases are TGTGCCAGCAGCCCTAACTTTGTGACAGGGGGATACGAGCAGTACCTC. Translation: CASSPNFVTGGYEQYL.

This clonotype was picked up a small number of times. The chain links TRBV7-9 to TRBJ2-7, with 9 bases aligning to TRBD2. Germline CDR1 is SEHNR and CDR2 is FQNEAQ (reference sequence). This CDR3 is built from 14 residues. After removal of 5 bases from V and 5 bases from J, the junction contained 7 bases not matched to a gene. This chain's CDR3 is CASSLPGGGDEQYF. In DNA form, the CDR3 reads TGTGCCAGCAGCCTCCCTGGCGGGGGGGACGAGCAGTACTTC.

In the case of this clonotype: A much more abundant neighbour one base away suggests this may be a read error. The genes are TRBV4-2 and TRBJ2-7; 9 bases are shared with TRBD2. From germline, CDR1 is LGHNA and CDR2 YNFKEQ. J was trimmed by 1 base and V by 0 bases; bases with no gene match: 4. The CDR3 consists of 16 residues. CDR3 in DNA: TGTGCCAGCAGCCAAGATAGCGGGGGCAATTCCTACGAGCAGTACTTC. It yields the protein CASSQDSGGNSYEQYF.

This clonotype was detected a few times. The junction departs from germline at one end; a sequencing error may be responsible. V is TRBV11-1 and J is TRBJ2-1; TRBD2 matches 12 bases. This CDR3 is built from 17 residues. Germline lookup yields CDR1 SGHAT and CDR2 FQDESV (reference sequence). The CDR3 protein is CASSSELAGGAYNEQFF. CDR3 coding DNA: TGTGCCAGCAGCAGTGAACTAGCGGGGGGAGCATACAATGAGCAGTTTTTC.

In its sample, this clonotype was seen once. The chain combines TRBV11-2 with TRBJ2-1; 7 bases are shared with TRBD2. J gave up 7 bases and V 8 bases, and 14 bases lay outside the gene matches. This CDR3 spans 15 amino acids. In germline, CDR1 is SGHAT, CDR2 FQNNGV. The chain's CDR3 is CASRRPASGFNEQFF. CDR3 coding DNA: TGTGCCAGCCGCCGCCCGGCTAGCGGTTTTAATGAGCAGTTCTTC.

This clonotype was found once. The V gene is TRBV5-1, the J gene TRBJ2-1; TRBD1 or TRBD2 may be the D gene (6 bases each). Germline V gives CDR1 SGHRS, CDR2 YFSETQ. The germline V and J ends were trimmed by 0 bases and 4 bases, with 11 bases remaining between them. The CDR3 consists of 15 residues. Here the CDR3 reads CASSLDGGDYNEQFF. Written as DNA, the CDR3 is TGCGCCAGCAGCTTGGACGGGGGCGATTACAATGAGCAGTTCTTC.

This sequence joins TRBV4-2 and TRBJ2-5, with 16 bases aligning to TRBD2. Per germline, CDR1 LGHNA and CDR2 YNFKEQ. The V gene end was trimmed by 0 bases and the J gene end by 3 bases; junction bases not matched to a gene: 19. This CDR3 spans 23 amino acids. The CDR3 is CASSQEPPRAGTSGRANEETQYF. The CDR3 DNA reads TGTGCCAGCAGCCAAGAGCCCCCCAGGGCCGGGACTAGCGGGAGGGCCAATGAAGAGACCCAGTACTTC.

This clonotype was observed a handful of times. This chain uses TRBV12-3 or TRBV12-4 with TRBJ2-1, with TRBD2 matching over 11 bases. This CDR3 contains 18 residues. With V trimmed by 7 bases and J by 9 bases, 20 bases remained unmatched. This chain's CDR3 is CASTREGRLAGLPGEQFF. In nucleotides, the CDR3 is TGTGCCAGCACCCGGGAGGGCCGACTAGCGGGACTCCCCGGTGAGCAGTTCTTC.

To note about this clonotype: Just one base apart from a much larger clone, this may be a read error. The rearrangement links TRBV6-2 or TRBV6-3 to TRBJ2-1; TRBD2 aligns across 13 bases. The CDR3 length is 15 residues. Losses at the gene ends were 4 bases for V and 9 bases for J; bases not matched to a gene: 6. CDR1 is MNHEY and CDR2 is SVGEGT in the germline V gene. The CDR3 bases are TGTGCCAGCAGTTGCGGGACTAGCGGGATACGTGAGCAGTTCTTC. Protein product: CASSCGTSGIREQFF.

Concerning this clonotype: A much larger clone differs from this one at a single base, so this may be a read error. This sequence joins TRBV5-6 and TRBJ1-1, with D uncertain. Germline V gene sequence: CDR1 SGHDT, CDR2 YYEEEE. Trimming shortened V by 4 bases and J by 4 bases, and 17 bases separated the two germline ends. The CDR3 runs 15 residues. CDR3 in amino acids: CASSLVPPRSTEAFF. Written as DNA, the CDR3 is TGTGCCAGCAGCCTCGTGCCCCCCCGTAGCACTGAAGCTTTCTTT.

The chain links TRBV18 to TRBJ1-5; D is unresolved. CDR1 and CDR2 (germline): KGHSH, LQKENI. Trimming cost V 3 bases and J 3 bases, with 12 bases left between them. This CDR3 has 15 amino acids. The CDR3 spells CASSPGFRTNQPQHF. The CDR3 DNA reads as TGTGCCAGCTCACCGGGGTTCAGGACCAATCAGCCCCAGCATTTT.

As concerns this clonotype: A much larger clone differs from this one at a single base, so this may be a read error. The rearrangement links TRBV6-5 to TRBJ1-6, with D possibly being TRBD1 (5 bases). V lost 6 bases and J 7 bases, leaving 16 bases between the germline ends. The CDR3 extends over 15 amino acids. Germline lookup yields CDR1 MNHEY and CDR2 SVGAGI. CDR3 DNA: TGTGCCAGCAGCTCCGGGGGGATGCTCAATTCACCCCTCCACTTT. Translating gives CASSSGGMLNSPLHF.

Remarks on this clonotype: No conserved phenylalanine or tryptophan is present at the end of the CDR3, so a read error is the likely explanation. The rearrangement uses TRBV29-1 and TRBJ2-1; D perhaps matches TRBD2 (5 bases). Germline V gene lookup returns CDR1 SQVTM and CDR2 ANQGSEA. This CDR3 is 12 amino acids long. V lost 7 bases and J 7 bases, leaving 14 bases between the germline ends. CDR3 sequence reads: CSAEDWANEQFL. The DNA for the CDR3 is TGCAGCGCCGAGGACTGGGCGAATGAGCAGTTCTTA.

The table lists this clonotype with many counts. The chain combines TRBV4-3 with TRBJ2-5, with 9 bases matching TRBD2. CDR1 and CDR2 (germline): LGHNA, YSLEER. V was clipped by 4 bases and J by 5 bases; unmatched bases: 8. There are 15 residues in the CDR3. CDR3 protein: CASSPNSGSAETQYF. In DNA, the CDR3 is TGCGCCAGCAGCCCAAATAGCGGGAGCGCTGAGACCCAGTACTTC.

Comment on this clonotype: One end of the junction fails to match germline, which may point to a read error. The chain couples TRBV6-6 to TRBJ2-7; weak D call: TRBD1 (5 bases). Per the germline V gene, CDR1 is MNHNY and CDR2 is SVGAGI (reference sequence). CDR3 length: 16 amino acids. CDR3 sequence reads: CASSWTKQGHPYERYF. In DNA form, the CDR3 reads TGCGCCAGCAGTTGGACCAAGCAGGGTCATCCCTACGAGCGGTACTTC.

CDR3 loop: CASSFSGVNEQFF. The CDR3 DNA is TGTGCCAGCAGCTTTTCCGGGGTTAATGAGCAGTTCTTC. The chain carries TRBV5-4 and TRBJ2-1, with a tentative D call TRBD2 (5 bases). The CDR3 extends over 13 amino acids. The germline CDR1 and CDR2 sequences are SGHNT and YYREEE (reference sequence). Trimming left V 2 bases short and J 7 bases short, with 10 bases between.